The next 22 T cell receptor beta chains were all read from a single sample in a study of shared clonotypes between healthy human individuals (dated by TCRdb to 2020 to 2022). The library relied on the immunoSEQ multiplex PCR assay. TCRdb re-hosts the immuneACCESS table, in-frame sequences only. Its copies lack some clones; in the studies checked, an unresolved V gene accounts for under half of them, and the cause for the rest is not known. The sample table shows approximately 2,300,000 clones, and around 93% are seen once. The ten top clones hold around 0.35% of the sample. The sequenced sample consisted of naive CD4+ T cells from PBMCs. What the cell subset or site label conveys for this sample: CD45RA+ positively selected. The receptors derive from a young man in good health. Some clones in this sample may be carry-over from other donors' samples.

This clone has a single count. The rearrangement joins TRBV28 to TRBJ2-4; 8 bases map to TRBD1. V shed 7 bases and J 7 bases; nucleotides not matched to a gene: 12. CDR3 length equals 15 residues. Germline CDR1 is MDHEN and CDR2 is SYDVKM. This chain's CDR3 is CASTPIQGGENIQYF. The CDR3 DNA follows: TGTGCCAGCACTCCAATACAGGGGGGAGAGAACATTCAGTACTTC.

The chain recombines TRBV4-2 with TRBJ1-4; maybe TRBD1 (5 bases). CDR1 and CDR2 (germline): LGHNA, YNFKEQ. Trimming removed 2 bases from V and 7 bases from J, with 14 bases in between. This CDR3 is 15 amino acids long. CDR3 bases: TGTGCCAGCAGCCAACAATGGGGCTCCAGTGAAAAACTGTTTTTT. Translating gives CASSQQWGSSEKLFF.

V and J are TRBV19 and TRBJ2-7; 10 nucleotides line up with TRBD2. CDR3 length: 15 residues. Germline V gives CDR1 LNHDA, CDR2 SQIVND (reference sequence). V dropped 4 bases and J dropped 3; count of bases not matched to a gene: 6. CDR3 region: CASSTTSGIFYEQYF. Here the CDR3 DNA reads TGTGCCAGTAGTACCACTAGCGGGATATTCTACGAGCAGTACTTC.

The chain employs TRBV14 and TRBJ1-1, with TRBD1 as a possible D gene (6 bases). Trimming took off 5 bases at V and 2 bases at J, with 12 bases between the two ends. CDR1 and CDR2 from the germline V gene are SGHDN and FVKESK. The CDR3 consists of 14 residues. DNA of the CDR3: TGTGCCAGCAGCGGAGGGACATTCAACACTGAAGCTTTCTTT. This encodes CASSGGTFNTEAFF.

In DNA, the CDR3 is TGTGCCAGCAGGTCCGCGGGAGGTTCTGATACGCAGTATTTT. It is translated as CASRSAGGSDTQYF. The chain has TRBV7-2 and TRBJ2-3, with 8 bases matching TRBD2. The CDR3 runs to 14 residues. V gave up 6 bases and J gave up 6 bases; unmatched junction bases: 8. Germline CDR1 SGHTA, CDR2 FQGNSA.

The rearrangement links TRBV5-6 to TRBJ1-6; TRBD1 agrees at 7 bases. Germline lookup yields CDR1 SGHDT and CDR2 YYEEEE. The CDR3 is 16 amino acids. Trimming at V came to 2 bases and at J to 10 bases, leaving 12 bases not matched to a gene. The CDR3 region is CASSLSTGDPRSPLHF. CDR3 sequence (DNA): TGTGCCAGCAGCTTATCCACAGGGGATCCTAGGTCACCCCTCCACTTT.

The rearrangement uses TRBV5-1 and TRBJ2-2, with TRBD2 matching over 14 bases. Germline V gene data show CDR1 as SGHRS and CDR2 as YFSETQ. After removal of 4 bases from V and 4 bases from J, the junction contained 9 bases not matched to a gene. This CDR3 has 18 residues. CDR3 bases: TGCGCCAGCAGCAGGGGGACTAGCGGGAGAGTGGGCACCGGGGAGCTGTTTTTT. This codes for CASSRGTSGRVGTGELFF.

The CDR3 protein is CASSPGRVTYGYTF. The DNA for the CDR3 is TGTGCCAGCTCACCAGGCAGGGTCACCTATGGCTACACCTTC. The chain carries TRBV18 and TRBJ1-2, with D perhaps matching TRBD1 (5 bases). CDR3 size: 14 residues. Germline assignment: CDR1 KGHSH and CDR2 LQKENI. Trimming left V 2 bases short and J 4 bases short, with 11 bases between. Filled out from reference TRBV18 and TRBJ1-2, the complete variable domain reads NAGVMQNPRHLVRRRGQEARLRCSPMKGHSHVYWYRQLPEEGLKFMVYLQKENIIDESGMPKERFSAEFPKEGPSILRIQQVVRGDSAAYFCASSPGRVTYGYTFGSGTRLTVV.

About this clone: This sample includes further DNA sequences coding for the same CDR3. V usage is TRBV5-1 and J usage is TRBJ2-7; 9 bases align to TRBD2. Germline V lookup: CDR1 SGHRS, CDR2 YFSETQ. The CDR3 sequence is 15 residues long. Unmatched junction bases numbered 3, after V lost 0 bases and J lost 2 bases. The CDR3 sequence is CASSLASGTPYEQYF. Written as DNA, the CDR3 is TGCGCCAGCAGCTTGGCTAGCGGGACCCCCTACGAGCAGTACTTC.

The genes are TRBV28 and TRBJ2-7, with 9 bases lining up with TRBD1. CDR1 and CDR2 from the germline V gene are MDHEN and SYDVKM. The V and J ends lost 6 bases and 9 bases, in that order; junction bases with no gene match: 12. The CDR3 is 14 amino acids. The CDR3 bases are TGTGCCAGCAGGACAGGGGGAAACCCTACAGGGCAGTACTTC. This sequence encodes CASRTGGNPTGQYF. The full variable domain, with the rest looked up from reference TRBV28 and TRBJ2-7, is DVKVTQSSRYLVKRTGEKVFLECVQDMDHENMFWYRQDPGLGLRLIYFSYDVKMKEKGDIPEGYSVSREKKERFSLILESASTNQTSMYLCASRTGGNPTGQYFGPGTRLTVT.

V usage is TRBV29-1 and J usage is TRBJ2-5; D is uncertain. Trimming pared 5 bases from V and 4 bases from J, leaving 23 bases between. Germline lookup yields CDR1 SQVTM and CDR2 ANQGSEA. The CDR3 contains 16 residues. CDR3: CSVYLAQTKITETQYF. CDR3 bases: TGCAGCGTTTATCTCGCGCAGACCAAAATCACAGAGACCCAGTACTTC.

With regard to this clone: The sample has other DNA sequences that encode this CDR3 too. The chain carries TRBV11-3 and TRBJ1-1; D might be TRBD1 (5 bases). There are 13 residues in the CDR3. From germline, CDR1 is SGHNT and CDR2 YENEEA. Trimming left V 3 bases short and J 2 bases short, with 7 bases between. The CDR3: CASSLGPNTEAFF. The CDR3 DNA is TGTGCCAGCAGCTTGGGACCCAACACTGAAGCTTTCTTT.

This chain links TRBV5-1 with TRBJ1-3; TRBD1 might be the D (6 bases). The V gene lost 5 bases and the J gene lost 2 bases, with 14 bases spanning the gap. Germline V gives CDR1 SGHRS, CDR2 YFSETQ. The CDR3 totals 15 residues. The CDR3 DNA follows: TGCGCCAGCAGGGTTGGGACAATCGCTGGAAACACCATATATTTT. This translates into CASRVGTIAGNTIYF.

This rearrangement joins TRBV5-8 to TRBJ1-5; tentatively, D is TRBD1 (6 bases). Deletions cut 2 bases from V and 0 bases from J, with 15 bases between. The germline V gene encodes CDR1 SGHTS and CDR2 YDEGEE. There are 17 residues in the CDR3. CDR3 residues: CASSFVPTGASNQPQHF. In DNA, the CDR3 is TGTGCCAGCAGCTTCGTCCCAACGGGGGCTAGCAATCAGCCCCAGCATTTT.

This clone appeared a few times. This chain joins TRBV18 and TRBJ1-1; no definite D call. CDR3 size: 13 residues. Per germline, CDR1 KGHSH and CDR2 LQKENI. The V and J ends lost 3 bases and 4 bases respectively, with 9 bases between them. DNA for the CDR3: TGTGCCAGCTCACCGGGGTTGGGCACTGAAGCTTTCTTT. It codes for CASSPGLGTEAFF.

The gene calls are TRBV2 and TRBJ2-1; weak D call: TRBD2 (6 bases). Trimming cost V 2 bases and J 1 base, with 12 bases left between them. The CDR3 contains 16 residues. Germline CDR1 is SNHLY and CDR2 is FYNNEI. This CDR3 reads CASSEFGRGSYNEQFF. The CDR3 region has the DNA TGTGCCAGCAGTGAATTTGGGCGGGGATCCTACAATGAGCAGTTCTTC.

This clone was observed a few times. This chain connects TRBV7-9 to TRBJ2-3, with 8 bases matching TRBD2. With V trimmed by 10 bases and J by 4 bases, 4 bases remained unmatched. The CDR3 totals 12 residues. Germline CDR1 is SEHNR and CDR2 is FQNEAQ (reference sequence). CDR3: CATEAGADTQYF. DNA for the CDR3: TGTGCCACTGAAGCGGGGGCAGATACGCAGTATTTT. Full variable domain (outside the CDR3, taken from reference TRBV7-9 and TRBJ2-3): DTGVSQNPRHKITKRGQNVTFRCDPISEHNRLYWYRQTLGQGPEFLTYFQNEAQLEKSRLLSDRFSAERPKGSFSTLEIQRTEQGDSAMYLCATEAGADTQYFGPGTRLTVL.

The chain has TRBV28 and TRBJ2-5; D gene ambiguous. This CDR3 region has 14 residues. Germline-derived CDR1 and CDR2 are MDHEN and SYDVKM. With 5 bases removed from V and 4 bases from J, the gap between germline ends came to 14 bases. The CDR3 region is CASSPHTFPETQYF. The CDR3 DNA sequence: TGTGCCAGCAGTCCGCACACCTTCCCAGAGACCCAGTACTTC. The full variable domain, with the rest looked up from reference TRBV28 and TRBJ2-5, is DVKVTQSSRYLVKRTGEKVFLECVQDMDHENMFWYRQDPGLGLRLIYFSYDVKMKEKGDIPEGYSVSREKKERFSLILESASTNQTSMYLCASSPHTFPETQYFGPGTRLLVL.

This chain uses TRBV19 with TRBJ1-4; D unresolved. The germline V gene encodes CDR1 LNHDA and CDR2 SQIVND (reference sequence). This CDR3 has 17 amino acids. Trimming took 5 bases from V and 0 from J, leaving 16 bases between them. The CDR3 nucleotides are TGTGCCAGTAGTGAGTTTGGAAGCCAAGCAACTAATGAAAAACTGTTTTTT. Translated: CASSEFGSQATNEKLFF.

The chain combines TRBV4-3 with TRBJ2-1; D possibly matches TRBD1 or TRBD2 (6 bases each). The CDR3 runs 16 residues. Trimming cost V 3 bases and J 8 bases, with 20 bases left between them. Germline loops: CDR1 LGHNA, CDR2 YSLEER. The CDR3 bases are TGCGCCAGCAGCCATTTTCATGGAGGGGACAATGATGAGCAGTTCTTC. Translating gives CASSHFHGGDNDEQFF.

The chain has TRBV9 and TRBJ1-5, with a weak D call TRBD1 (5 bases). CDR3 length equals 14 residues. CDR1 is SGDLS and CDR2 is YYNGEE in the germline V gene. V was trimmed by 2 bases and J by 9 bases, leaving 15 bases between them. The CDR3 sequence is CASSVEAGRGPQHF. CDR3 sequence (DNA): TGTGCCAGCAGCGTGGAGGCGGGGCGCGGGCCCCAGCATTTT.

V is TRBV28 and J is TRBJ1-2; 8 bases fit TRBD1. Germline assignment: CDR1 MDHEN and CDR2 SYDVKM. V gave up 8 bases and J gave up 5 bases; unmatched junction bases: 4. The CDR3 is 12 residues long. CDR3 residues: CASRTGQYGYTF. In DNA form, the CDR3 reads TGTGCCAGCCGGACAGGGCAATATGGCTACACCTTC.